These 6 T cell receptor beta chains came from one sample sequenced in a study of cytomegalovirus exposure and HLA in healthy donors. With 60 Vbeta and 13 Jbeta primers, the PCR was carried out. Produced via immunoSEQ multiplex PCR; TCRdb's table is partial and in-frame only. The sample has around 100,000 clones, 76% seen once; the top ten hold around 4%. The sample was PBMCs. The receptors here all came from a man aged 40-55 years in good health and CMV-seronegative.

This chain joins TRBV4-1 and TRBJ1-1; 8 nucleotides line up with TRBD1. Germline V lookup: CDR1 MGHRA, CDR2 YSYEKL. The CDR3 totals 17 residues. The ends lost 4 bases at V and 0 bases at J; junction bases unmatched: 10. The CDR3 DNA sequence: TGCGCCAGCAGCCTGCAGGGGGCTAGGGAGATGAACACTGAAGCTTTCTTT. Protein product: CASSLQGAREMNTEAFF.

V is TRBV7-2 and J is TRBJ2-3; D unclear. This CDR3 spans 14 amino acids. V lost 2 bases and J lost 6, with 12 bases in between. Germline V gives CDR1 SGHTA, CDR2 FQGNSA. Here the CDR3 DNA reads TGTGCCAGCAGCTTATCCAGATCACCCGATACGCAGTATTTT. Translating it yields CASSLSRSPDTQYF.

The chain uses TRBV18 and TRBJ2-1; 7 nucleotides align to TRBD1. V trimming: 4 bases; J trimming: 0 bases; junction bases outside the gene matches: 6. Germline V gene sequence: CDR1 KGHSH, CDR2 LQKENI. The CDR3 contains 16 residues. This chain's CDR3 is CASSQQGLNSYNEQFF. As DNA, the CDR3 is TGTGCCAGCTCACAACAGGGGCTCAACTCCTACAATGAGCAGTTCTTC.

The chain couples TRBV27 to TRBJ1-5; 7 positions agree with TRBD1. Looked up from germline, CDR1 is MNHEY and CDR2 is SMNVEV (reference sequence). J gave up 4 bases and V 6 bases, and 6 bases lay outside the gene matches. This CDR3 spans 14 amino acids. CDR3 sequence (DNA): TGTGCCAGCAGGAGACAGGGATTTAATCAGCCCCAGCATTTT. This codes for CASRRQGFNQPQHF.

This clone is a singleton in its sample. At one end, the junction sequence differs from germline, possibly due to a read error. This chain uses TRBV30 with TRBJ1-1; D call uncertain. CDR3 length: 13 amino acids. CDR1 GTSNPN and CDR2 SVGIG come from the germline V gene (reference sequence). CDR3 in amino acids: CAWGVQLPTEAFF. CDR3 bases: TGTGCCTGGGGTGTACAGCTTCCCACTGAAGCTTTCTTT.

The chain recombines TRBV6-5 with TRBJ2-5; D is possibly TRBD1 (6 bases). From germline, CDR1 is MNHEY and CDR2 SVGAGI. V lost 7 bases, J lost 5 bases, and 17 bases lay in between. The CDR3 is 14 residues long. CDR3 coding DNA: TGTGCCAGCAACCTCGGACAGCCTCGGGAGACCCAGTACTTC. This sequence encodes CASNLGQPRETQYF.